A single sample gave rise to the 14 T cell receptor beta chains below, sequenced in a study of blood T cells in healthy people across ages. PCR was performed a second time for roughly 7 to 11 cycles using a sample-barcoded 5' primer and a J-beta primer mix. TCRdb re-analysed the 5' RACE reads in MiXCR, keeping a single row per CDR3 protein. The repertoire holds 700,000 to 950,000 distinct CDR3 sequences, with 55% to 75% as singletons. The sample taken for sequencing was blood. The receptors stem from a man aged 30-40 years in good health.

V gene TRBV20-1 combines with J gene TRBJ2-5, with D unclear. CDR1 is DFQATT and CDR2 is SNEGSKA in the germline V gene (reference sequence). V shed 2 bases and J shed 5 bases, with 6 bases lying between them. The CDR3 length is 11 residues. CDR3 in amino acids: CSARLLETQYF. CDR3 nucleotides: TGCAGTGCTAGATTACTTGAGACCCAGTACTTC.

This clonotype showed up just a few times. The CDR3 protein is CASSQGVNNQPQHF. In DNA form, the CDR3 reads TGCGCCAGCAGCCAAGGAGTGAACAATCAGCCCCAGCATTTT. This rearrangement joins TRBV4-3 to TRBJ1-5; D is undetermined. CDR1 is LGHNA and CDR2 is YSLEER in the germline V gene. V was trimmed by 1 base and J by 3 bases, leaving 7 bases between them. This CDR3 spans 14 amino acids.

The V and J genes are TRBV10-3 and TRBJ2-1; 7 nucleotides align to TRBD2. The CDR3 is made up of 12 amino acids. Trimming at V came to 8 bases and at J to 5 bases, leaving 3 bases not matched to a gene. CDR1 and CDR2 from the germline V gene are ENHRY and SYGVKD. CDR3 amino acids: CAIDSGNNEQFF. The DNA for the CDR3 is TGTGCCATCGACAGCGGGAACAATGAGCAGTTCTTC.

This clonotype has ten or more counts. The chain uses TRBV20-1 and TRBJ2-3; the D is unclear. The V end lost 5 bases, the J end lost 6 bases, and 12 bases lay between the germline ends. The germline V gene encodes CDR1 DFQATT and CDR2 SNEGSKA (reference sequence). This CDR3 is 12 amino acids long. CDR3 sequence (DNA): TGCAGTGCTTACTGGTCTGGGGATACGCAGTATTTT. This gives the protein CSAYWSGDTQYF.

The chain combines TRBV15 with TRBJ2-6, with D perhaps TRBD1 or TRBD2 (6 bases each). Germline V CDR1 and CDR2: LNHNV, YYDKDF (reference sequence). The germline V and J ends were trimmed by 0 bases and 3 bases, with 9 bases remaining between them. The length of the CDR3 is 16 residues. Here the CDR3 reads CATSREGGNGANVLTF. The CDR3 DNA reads TGTGCCACCAGCAGAGAAGGGGGGAATGGGGCCAACGTCCTGACTTTC. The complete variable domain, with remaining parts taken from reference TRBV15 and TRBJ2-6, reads DAMVIQNPRYQVTQFGKPVTLSCSQTLNHNVMYWYQQKSSQAPKLLFHYYDKDFNNEADTPDNFQSRRPNTSFCFLDIRSPGLGDTAMYLCATSREGGNGANVLTFGAGSRLTVL.

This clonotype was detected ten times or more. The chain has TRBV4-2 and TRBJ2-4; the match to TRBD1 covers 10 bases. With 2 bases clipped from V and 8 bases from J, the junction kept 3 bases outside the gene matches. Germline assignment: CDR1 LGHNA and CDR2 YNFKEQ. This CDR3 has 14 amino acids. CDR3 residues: CASSQWTGGYIQYF. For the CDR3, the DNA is TGTGCCAGCAGCCAATGGACAGGGGGGTACATTCAGTACTTC.

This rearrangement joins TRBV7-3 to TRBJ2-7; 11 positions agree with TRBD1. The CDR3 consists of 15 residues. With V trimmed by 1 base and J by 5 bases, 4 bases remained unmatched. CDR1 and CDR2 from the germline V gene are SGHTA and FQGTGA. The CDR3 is CASSLMGQGVHEQYF. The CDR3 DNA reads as TGTGCCAGCAGCTTAATGGGACAGGGGGTCCACGAGCAGTACTTC.

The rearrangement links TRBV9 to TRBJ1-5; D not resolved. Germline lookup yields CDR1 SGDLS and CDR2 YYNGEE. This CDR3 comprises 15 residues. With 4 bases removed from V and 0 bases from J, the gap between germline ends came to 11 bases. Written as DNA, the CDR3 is TGTGCCAGCAGCCTCGACGGGAATAGCAATCAGCCCCAGCATTTT. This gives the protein CASSLDGNSNQPQHF. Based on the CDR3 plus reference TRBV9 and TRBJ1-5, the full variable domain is DSGVTQTPKHLITATGQRVTLRCSPRSGDLSVYWYQQSLDQGLQFLIQYYNGEERAKGNILERFSAQQFPDLHSELNLSSLELGDSALYFCASSLDGNSNQPQHFGDGTRLSIL.

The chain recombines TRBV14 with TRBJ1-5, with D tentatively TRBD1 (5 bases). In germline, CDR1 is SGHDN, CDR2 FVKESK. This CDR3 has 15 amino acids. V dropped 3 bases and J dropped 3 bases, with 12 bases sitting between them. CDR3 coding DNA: TGTGCCAGCAGCCAGGGAGACAGCCCCAATCAGCCCCAGCATTTT. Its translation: CASSQGDSPNQPQHF.

In nucleotides, the CDR3 is TGTGCCAGCAGCGTAGCTCCTAGCGGGAGGGGGGAGCAGTACTTC. It yields the protein CASSVAPSGRGEQYF. This rearrangement joins TRBV9 to TRBJ2-7; 12 bases match TRBD2. V shed 0 bases and J 7 bases; nucleotides not matched to a gene: 5. Germline lookup yields CDR1 SGDLS and CDR2 YYNGEE. There are 15 residues in the CDR3.

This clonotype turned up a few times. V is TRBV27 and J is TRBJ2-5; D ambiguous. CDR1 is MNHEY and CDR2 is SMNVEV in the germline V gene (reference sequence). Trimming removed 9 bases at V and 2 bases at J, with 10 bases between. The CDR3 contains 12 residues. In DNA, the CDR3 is TGTGCCAGTTTGGACGGGCAAGAGACCCAGTACTTC. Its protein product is CASLDGQETQYF.

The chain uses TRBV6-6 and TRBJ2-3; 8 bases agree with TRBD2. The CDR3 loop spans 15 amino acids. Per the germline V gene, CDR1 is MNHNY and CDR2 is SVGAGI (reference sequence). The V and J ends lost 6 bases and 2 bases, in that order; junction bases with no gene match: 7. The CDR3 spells CASRSGTRNTDTQYF. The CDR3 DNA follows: TGTGCCAGCAGATCCGGGACTAGAAACACAGATACGCAGTATTTT.

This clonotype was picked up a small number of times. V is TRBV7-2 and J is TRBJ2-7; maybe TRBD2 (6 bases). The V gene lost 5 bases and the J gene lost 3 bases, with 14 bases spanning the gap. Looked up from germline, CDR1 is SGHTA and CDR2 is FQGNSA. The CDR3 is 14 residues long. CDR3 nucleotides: TGTGCCAGCAGCCCTTTGGGGGGATACTACGAGCAGTACTTC. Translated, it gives CASSPLGGYYEQYF.

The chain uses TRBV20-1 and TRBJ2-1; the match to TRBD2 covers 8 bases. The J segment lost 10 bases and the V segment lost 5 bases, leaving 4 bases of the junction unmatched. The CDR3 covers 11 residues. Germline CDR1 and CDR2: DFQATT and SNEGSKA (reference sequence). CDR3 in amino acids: CSAEAGAEQFF. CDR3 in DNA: TGCAGTGCTGAAGCGGGGGCCGAGCAGTTCTTC.